A selection of T cell receptor beta chains follows, all from one sample in a study of T cells after posttransplantation cyclophosphamide. Produced via immunoSEQ multiplex PCR; TCRdb's table is partial and in-frame only. The profile covers about 22,000 clones, none occurring a single time. Sequencing input: PBMCs. The origin of the receptors is a woman aged 50 to 60 in good health, CMV-negative, and a related stem cell transplant donor. Both conserved end residues are part of each CDR3. A D gene is named only where the DNA matches it firmly. Clone size is given as once, few, many, or a class for an expanded clone.

CASKSLRGTEAFF TGTGCCAGCAAATCCCTTCGGGGGACTGAAGCTTTCTTT TRBJ1-1 many TRBV7-9 NA
CASSAGFDSPLHF TGTGCCAGCAGTGCGGGTTTCGATTCACCCCTCCACTTT TRBJ1-6 many TRBV6-4 NA
CASSPEVRGANEQFF TGTGCCAGCTCACCAGAGGTCAGGGGAGCGAATGAGCAGTTCTTC TRBJ2-1 many TRBV18 NA
CASSDSASGITDTQYF TGTGCCAGCAGTGACTCGGCTAGCGGGATCACAGATACGCAGTATTTT TRBJ2-3 many TRBV6-4 TRBD2
CATSTSGQGRGKLFF TGTGCCACCAGCACATCGGGACAGGGGCGAGGAAAACTGTTTTTT TRBJ1-4 many TRBV15 TRBD1
CASSVQGSGANVLTF TGTGCCAGCAGCGTACAGGGCTCTGGGGCCAACGTCCTGACTTTC TRBJ2-6 many TRBV9 NA
CASSYEIGNTIYF TGTGCCAGCAGTTATGAGATCGGAAACACCATATATTTT TRBJ1-3 many TRBV6-5 NA
CASSFGRAGGNQPQHF TGTGCCAGCAGTTTCGGTCGGGCAGGGGGCAATCAGCCCCAGCATTTT TRBJ1-5 many TRBV28 NA
CASSGLKKGNEQFF TGTGCCAGCTCTGGACTGAAAAAAGGGAATGAGCAGTTCTTC TRBJ2-1 many TRBV28 NA
CASSPLTGVGHNEQFF TGTGCCAGCAGCCCCCTAACGGGGGTCGGCCACAATGAGCAGTTCTTC TRBJ2-1 many TRBV27 NA
CASSRRLAETGELFF TGTGCCAGCAGCCGTCGACTAGCGGAGACCGGGGAGCTGTTTTTT TRBJ2-2 many TRBV5-5 TRBD2
CASSYSHGEQETQYF TGTGCCAGCAGTTACTCGCACGGGGAGCAAGAGACCCAGTACTTC TRBJ2-5 many TRBV6-5 NA
CASSVTGDTQYF TGTGCCAGCAGCGTAACAGGAGATACGCAGTATTTT TRBJ2-3 many TRBV9 NA
CASSEEAGGLDTQYF TGTGCCAGCAGTGAAGAAGCGGGAGGGTTAGATACGCAGTATTTT TRBJ2-3 many TRBV25-1 TRBD2
CASRGQGYSYGYTF TGTGCCAGCAGGGGACAGGGGTACTCCTATGGCTACACCTTC TRBJ1-2 many TRBV28 TRBD1
CASSLKALNQPQHF TGTGCCAGCAGCTTAAAAGCCCTCAATCAGCCCCAGCATTTT TRBJ1-5 many TRBV7-2 NA
CAWSVGTGRTEAFF TGTGCCTGGAGTGTAGGGACAGGGAGGACTGAAGCTTTCTTT TRBJ1-1 many TRBV30 TRBD1
CASSFPSGESNQPQHF TGTGCCAGCAGTTTCCCTTCCGGGGAGAGCAATCAGCCCCAGCATTTT TRBJ1-5 many TRBV28 NA
CASSQSAGSGNTIYF TGTGCCAGCAGCCAATCAGCAGGGTCTGGAAACACCATATATTTT TRBJ1-3 many TRBV16 NA
CASSPTWGRERYEQFF TGTGCCAGCAGTCCAACCTGGGGGAGGGAAAGGTATGAGCAGTTCTTC TRBJ2-1 medium-sized TRBV28 TRBD2
CASSLQTPYGYTF TGTGCCAGCAGTTTACAGACACCTTATGGCTACACCTTC TRBJ1-2 many TRBV28 NA
CASATGQGDTEAFF TGTGCCAGCGCAACGGGACAGGGTGACACTGAAGCTTTCTTT TRBJ1-1 many TRBV2 TRBD1
CASSPESRGGVQPQHF TGTGCCAGCTCACCAGAGTCCAGGGGAGGGGTTCAGCCCCAGCATTTT TRBJ1-5 many TRBV18 NA
CASSLSGYGQPQHF TGTGCCAGCAGCTTAAGCGGATATGGACAGCCCCAGCATTTT TRBJ1-5 many TRBV11-2 NA
CASSEPPTRFNSPLHF TGTGCCAGCAGTGAACCCCCCACACGATTTAATTCACCCCTCCACTTT TRBJ1-6 few TRBV2 NA
CASSLGSRPSYGYTF TGTGCCAGCAGTTTAGGATCGCGTCCTAGCTATGGCTACACCTTC TRBJ1-2 many TRBV27 NA
CASSIRQVDEQFF TGTGCCAGCAGCATACGACAGGTCGATGAGCAGTTCTTC TRBJ2-1 many TRBV7-3 NA
CASSYRGSGVTEAFF TGTGCCAGCAGTTACCGAGGCAGCGGGGTAACTGAAGCTTTCTTT TRBJ1-1 many TRBV6-6 NA
CASSLRSTSGDYEQYF TGTGCCAGCAGCTTGAGGAGCACTAGCGGAGATTACGAGCAGTACTTC TRBJ2-7 many TRBV5-6 TRBD2
CASSSGLGSYNEQFF TGTGCCAGCAGCAGCGGACTGGGCTCCTACAATGAGCAGTTCTTC TRBJ2-1 many TRBV5-8 NA
CATSRDNSANQPQHF TGTGCCACCAGCAGAGATAACAGTGCCAATCAGCCCCAGCATTTT TRBJ1-5 many TRBV15 NA
CASSLYRVYEQYF TGTGCCAGCAGCTTGTACAGGGTATACGAGCAGTACTTC TRBJ2-7 many TRBV7-2 NA
CASSRRGDQSNQPQHF TGTGCCAGCTCACGGAGGGGCGATCAAAGCAATCAGCCCCAGCATTTT TRBJ1-5 many TRBV18 NA
CASSQNRRTGVFGANVLTF TGTGCCAGCAGTCAGAATAGGAGGACAGGGGTTTTTGGGGCCAACGTCCTGACTTTC TRBJ2-6 medium-sized TRBV11-2 TRBD1
CASSQLDRGSNSPLHF TGTGCCAGCAGCCAATTGGACAGGGGTTCTAATTCACCCCTCCACTTT TRBJ1-6 many TRBV14 TRBD1
CASRAGDASNQPQHF TGTGCCAGTAGGGCAGGGGACGCAAGCAATCAGCCCCAGCATTTT TRBJ1-5 many TRBV19 NA
CASSVDRVNTEAFF TGTGCCAGCAGCGTGGACAGGGTGAACACTGAAGCTTTCTTT TRBJ1-1 many TRBV25-1 TRBD1
CASSPDREQYF TGTGCCAGCTCACCCGACAGAGAGCAGTACTTC TRBJ2-7 many TRBV18 NA
CASSDRLALISGANVLTF TGTGCCAGCAGTGACCGACTAGCCCTAATCTCTGGGGCCAACGTCCTGACTTTC TRBJ2-6 many TRBV27 TRBD2
CASLQGRNQPQHF TGTGCCAGCCTACAGGGTAGAAATCAGCCCCAGCATTTT TRBJ1-5 many TRBV6-1 NA
CAWYRGPYNEQFF TGTGCCTGGTACAGGGGGCCCTACAATGAGCAGTTCTTC TRBJ2-1 many TRBV30 TRBD1